This T cell receptor beta chain was observed in a study of blood T cell repertoires in COVID-19 (dated by TCRdb to the early 2020s). Broadly, across the study: Samples covering the acute and convalescent phases of COVID-19 were provided by collaborators in the United States, Italy and Spain. The samples were drawn from the first 160 participants of the ongoing ImmuneRACE study and from more than 1,000 subjects provided by 6 global collaborators. Nearly every sample came with metadata listing a de-identified subject ID, COVID-19 status, age in years and sex. The repertoires were released in a freely available public database intended as a resource for research on the immune response to SARS-CoV-2. Where available, HLA class I and class II types were obtained from metadata supplied by the sample provider rather than from assay-based typing. The prospective study material was composed of cDNA or gDNA derived from T cells, B-cell-depleted T cells, or PBMCs. The dataset comprised deeply sampled blood TCRbeta repertoires from subjects exposed to, actively infected with, or recovered from COVID-19. Study-wide findings and limitations: How much clinical and demographic metadata was included differed by source and by participant, and the metadata was provided uncurated.

One collaborating source in Seattle enrolled patients during active infection and followed them longitudinally through the course of disease. Collaborating institutions collected whole blood in K2EDTA tubes following their own protocols. Collaborator samples were shipped for TCRbeta analysis as frozen whole blood, isolated PBMCs, or DNA extracted from either sample type. Concerning this clone: Its antigen is still unknown. Base quality data are lacking; no much larger clone is found one base away.

TCRbeta CDR3 regions were amplified from genomic DNA using the immunoSEQ Assay, a bias-controlled multiplex PCR. The published analysis was carried out like this. Nucleated cell counts per sample were estimated from amplification of reference gene primers within the assay. To quantify the absolute abundance of each unique TCRbeta CDR3 rearrangement, sequence reads were collapsed and filtered. For each sample, productive Simpson clonality was calculated as the square root of Simpson's diversity index over productive rearrangements. TCRdb holds this immuneACCESS table with in-frame rearrangements only. Some clones are missing; in checked studies, unresolved V genes explain under half, and the rest has no known cause. Clone size and the V and J calls come from that table; the DNA yielded D and trimming. The sample records 150,000 or so clones, 80% to 90% of which are singletons. Less than 6.5% of the sample rests with the top ten.

The CDR3 numbers 14 residues from cysteine through phenylalanine. The only DNA kept is the CDR3, 42 bases in frame from the first base. The germline V gene (reference sequence) sets CDR1 to MNHNY and CDR2 to SVGAGI. Compared with germline, V lacks 2 bases and J lacks 7 bases; bases without a gene match: 3. Sequenced sample: peripheral blood. This sequence uses TRBV6-6 and TRBJ1-5; 9 bases in the junction line up with TRBD1. The sequence came from a woman between 45 and 65 years old with COVID-19, enrolled during active disease. At the DNA level, the sequence is TGTGCCAGCAGTTACGGGACAGGGAAGCAGCCCCAGCATTTT. It is translated as CASSYGTGKQPQHF.